The 15 T cell receptor beta chains below were found in one sample sequenced in a study of T cells in Graves' hyperthyroidism and ophthalmopathy (dated 2019 in TCRdb). Library method: multiplex PCR. Reads for this sample came from an Illumina HiSeq 2000. TCR beta CDR3 regions were amplified from RNA transcripts. A first-round RT-PCR of the TCR CDR3 used the HTBI primer set with the Qiagen OneStep RT-PCR kit. TCRdb reanalyzed the raw reads on its own, using fastp at Q25 for trimming and MiXCR for clone calling, and kept in-frame beta chains. Rows merge per CDR3 protein into single entries with the most common DNA and genes. For this sample there are over 400,000 distinct CDR3 sequences; approximately 23% appear just once. The ten largest clones represent approximately 49% of the sample. The sample consisted of blood. The receptor set was obtained from a woman in her 70s with Graves' ophthalmopathy.

J is TRBJ2-5 and V is TRBV14; D call uncertain. Between the trimmed V and J ends, which lost 1 base and 6 bases, there was a span of 3 bases. The CDR3 sequence is 11 residues long. Germline V gene sequence: CDR1 SGHDN, CDR2 FVKESK. CDR3 residues: CASSQVQTQYF. CDR3 sequence (DNA): TGTGCCAGCAGCCAAGTCCAGACCCAGTACTTC.

This clonotype came up many times. The chain recombines TRBV12-3 or TRBV12-4 with TRBJ2-7; D possibly corresponds to TRBD2 (5 bases). The CDR3 runs to 14 residues. Trimming took 3 bases from V and 2 from J, leaving 11 bases between them. This CDR3 reads CASSFRGEAYEQYF. CDR3 bases: TGTGCCAGCAGTTTCCGGGGAGAGGCCTACGAGCAGTACTTC.

V and J are TRBV20-1 and TRBJ1-6, with 9 bases lining up with TRBD1. CDR1 is DFQATT, CDR2 SNEGSKA, per germline (reference sequence). Trimming took 3 bases from V and 10 from J; bases not matched to a gene: 7. This CDR3 has 14 amino acids. The chain's CDR3 is CSASRDRVGSPLHF. CDR3 DNA sequence: TGCAGTGCTAGCCGGGACAGGGTAGGATCACCCCTCCACTTT.

The chain has TRBV3-1 and TRBJ2-7, with unresolved D. The germline V gene encodes CDR1 LGHDT and CDR2 YNNKEL (reference sequence). The CDR3 spans 15 residues. Trimming stripped 0 bases from V and 1 base from J, with 10 bases between. CDR3 amino acids: CASSQEDALSYEQYF. The CDR3 DNA reads TGTGCCAGCAGCCAAGAGGACGCCCTATCCTACGAGCAGTACTTC.

V is TRBV20-1 and J is TRBJ2-3; the match to TRBD2 covers 12 bases. The germline gives CDR1 DFQATT, CDR2 SNEGSKA (reference sequence). The V and J ends lost 3 bases and 3 bases, in that order; junction bases with no gene match: 7. CDR3 length: 16 amino acids. The CDR3 DNA reads TGCAGTGCTAGGGCCACCGGGACTAGCGGGACAGATACGCAGTATTTT. It specifies CSARATGTSGTDTQYF.

The chain recombines TRBV11-2 with TRBJ2-2; 7 bases agree with TRBD2. Germline values: CDR1 SGHAT, CDR2 FQNNGV. With 8 bases clipped from V and 6 bases from J, the junction kept 9 bases outside the gene matches. The CDR3 length is 14 residues. The CDR3 nucleotides are TGTGCCAGCGTGGGACTAAGCAAGGCCGGGGAGCTGTTTTTT. This translates into CASVGLSKAGELFF.

J is TRBJ1-2 and V is TRBV12-3 or TRBV12-4, with D unresolved. CDR3 length: 14 amino acids. Trimming left V 4 bases short and J 8 bases short, with 17 bases between. The CDR3 region is CASSSPDRYRGYTF. The CDR3 region has the DNA TGTGCCAGCAGTTCACCGGACCGTTATCGAGGCTACACCTTC.

This rearrangement joins TRBV20-1 to TRBJ2-1, with 8 bases lining up with TRBD1. Trimming at V came to 1 base and at J to 3 bases, leaving 5 bases not matched to a gene. From germline, CDR1 is DFQATT and CDR2 SNEGSKA (reference sequence). This CDR3 region has 15 residues. The CDR3 sequence is CSARGQGSYYNEQFF. The CDR3 DNA reads as TGCAGTGCTAGAGGACAGGGGTCCTACTACAATGAGCAGTTCTTC.

The CDR3 sequence: CSVEGYTEAFF. The CDR3 DNA sequence: TGCAGCGTTGAAGGGTACACTGAAGCTTTCTTT. The rearrangement joins TRBV29-1 to TRBJ1-1; D ambiguous. Looked up from germline, CDR1 is SQVTM and CDR2 is ANQGSEA. Deletions cut 1 base from V and 3 bases from J, with 3 bases between. The CDR3 length is 11 residues.

This chain uses TRBV18 with TRBJ1-2; D is ambiguous. Germline assignment: CDR1 KGHSH and CDR2 LQKENI. There are 17 residues in the CDR3. Deletions cut 2 bases from V and 0 bases from J, with 16 bases between. CDR3 loop: CASSPYEAGGTNYGYTF. The DNA of the CDR3 is TGTGCCAGCTCACCATACGAGGCAGGAGGCACTAACTATGGCTACACCTTC.

Notes on this clonotype: Mismatch with germline at one junction end may stem from a read error. This chain links TRBV7-3 with TRBJ2-1, with a weak D call TRBD2 (6 bases). Germline values: CDR1 SGHTA, CDR2 FQGTGA. The length of the CDR3 is 16 residues. As DNA, the CDR3 is TGTGTCAGCAGCCCAAAGGAGGGCTCGCCCTACAATGAGCAGTTCTTC. Residues: CVSSPKEGSPYNEQFF.

This clonotype was seen many times. CDR3 in amino acids: CATSAGTGNTEAFF. CDR3 nucleotide sequence: TGTGCCACCAGTGCCGGGACAGGGAACACTGAAGCTTTCTTT. V and J are TRBV24-1 and TRBJ1-1; 8 bases align to TRBD1. CDR1 and CDR2 from the germline V gene are KGHDR and SFDVKD. CDR3 size: 14 residues. The J segment lost 1 base and the V segment lost 5 bases, leaving 2 bases of the junction unmatched.

This clonotype was seen only a few times. The chain combines TRBV19 with TRBJ2-2, with 11 bases that match TRBD2. Germline CDR1 reads LNHDA; CDR2 reads SQIVND (reference sequence). CDR3 length: 18 amino acids. The trim removed 7 bases at V and 5 bases at J, leaving 15 bases unmatched. CDR3 nucleotide sequence: TGTGCCAGTACCAGGAGAGTAGCGGGAGGGCCGAGGACCGGGGAGCTGTTTTTT. It codes for CASTRRVAGGPRTGELFF.

This clonotype was detected only once. The chain combines TRBV9 with TRBJ2-7; TRBD2 is a possible D gene (6 bases). The CDR3 has 15 amino acids. Trimming pared 0 bases from V and 2 bases from J, leaving 12 bases between. CDR1 is SGDLS, CDR2 YYNGEE, per germline. The CDR3 loop reads CASSVEMGGTYEQYF. CDR3 DNA sequence: TGTGCCAGCAGCGTAGAGATGGGGGGAACCTACGAGCAGTACTTC.

The V and J genes are TRBV7-9 and TRBJ1-1, with 10 bases lining up with TRBD1. This CDR3 comprises 17 residues. Germline loops: CDR1 SEHNR, CDR2 FQNEAQ (reference sequence). V was pared by 4 bases and J by 1 base, with 9 bases of the junction left unmatched. Here the CDR3 reads CASSSRRTGGPNTEAFF. CDR3 nucleotides: TGTGCCAGCAGCTCGAGACGGACAGGGGGACCGAACACTGAAGCTTTCTTT.